The entry that follows covers one TCR beta chain sequence. The ends were cut back, 4 bases at V and 4 bases at J, with 12 bases in the middle. Per germline, CDR1 KGHDR and CDR2 SFDVKD. The CDR3 has 14 amino acids. This sample is part of a study of blood T cell repertoires in COVID-19. At the level of the study: Samples of COVID-19 (acute and convalescent) were obtained from the United States, Italy and Spain. In each case, the material was cDNA or gDNA derived from T cells, B-cell-depleted T cells, or PBMCs.

Original analysis: Reference gene primer amplification gave estimated nucleated cell counts. Some clones are missing from TCRdb's copy, which holds only in-frame ones; the method was immunoSEQ multiplex PCR. V, J and clone size derive from that table, while D and trimming were established from the DNA sequence. Among some 51,000 clones listed, less than 95% were seen once. The chain links TRBV24-1 to TRBJ1-2; perhaps TRBD1 as D (6 bases). Input material: peripheral blood. The sequence was obtained from a man between 50 and 59 years old with acute or convalescent COVID-19. CDR3 nucleotide sequence: TGTGCCACCAGTGACCCGACAGGAAGCTATGGCTACACCTTC. Its translation is CATSDPTGSYGYTF.